By share, the clone carrying this T cell receptor (beta chain) counts as medium-sized (0.01 to 0.1%). The antigen remains undetermined. Full-length variable regions came from constant-region reverse primers plus semi-nested Nested Universal Primer A PCR. MiXCR was run by TCRdb on the 5' RACE reads, yielding one entry per CDR3 protein. The sample includes over 40,000 distinct CDR3 sequences, about 32% of them seen just once. The study's findings and limits: Tumor memory CD4+ T cell TCR gene usage was found to cluster with blood and lymph node memory CD4+ cells and with lymph node naive CD4+ cells. Tumor Treg TCRs overlapped most with tumor naive CD4+ cells.

The TCR originated in a female donor with breast cancer. Sequenced sample: tumor-infiltrating memory CD4+ T cells sorted from the breast tumor. The subset was: memory CD4+ T cells, CD4+CD45RO+CD25-.

In DNA form, the CDR3 reads TGTGCCAGCAGTTACCAGGGAACTAACTATGGCTACACCTTC. It translates to CASSYQGTNYGYTF. This chain connects TRBV6-6 to TRBJ1-2; weak D call: TRBD1 (5 bases). The CDR3 runs to 14 residues. The germline CDR1 and CDR2 sequences are MNHNY and SVGAGI (reference sequence). V lost 2 bases and J lost 0, with 7 bases in between.